What follows is one T cell receptor beta chain and its context. The antigen is unknown. Germline V CDR1 and CDR2: KGHDR, SFDVKD. V lost 4 bases, J lost 5 bases, and 12 bases stayed unmatched. The CDR3 spans 17 residues. This entry is derived from a study of T cell responses to AZD1222 COVID-19 vaccine. Study-wide points: Baseline antibody screening turned up just six or seven seropositive AZD1222 recipients. The donors showed a predominance of white British ancestry and of females, with possible underestimation of clonal diversity. Spike was spanned by vaccine-associated CD4 TCRs, with dominance at 160-218 and 743-854.

Clones were read by immunoSEQ multiplex PCR, and TCRdb kept only the in-frame ones, dropping some. The profile shows roughly 97,000 clones, about 88% of them singletons. The input for sequencing was peripheral blood, taken on day 0 of AZD1222 vaccination. The J gene is TRBJ2-1, the V gene TRBV24-1; 8 positions match TRBD2. The origin of this receptor is an adult in good health. This chain's CDR3 is CATSDPRGGGLNNEQFF. The CDR3 DNA reads as TGTGCCACCAGTGACCCTCGGGGCGGGGGGCTGAACAATGAGCAGTTCTTC.